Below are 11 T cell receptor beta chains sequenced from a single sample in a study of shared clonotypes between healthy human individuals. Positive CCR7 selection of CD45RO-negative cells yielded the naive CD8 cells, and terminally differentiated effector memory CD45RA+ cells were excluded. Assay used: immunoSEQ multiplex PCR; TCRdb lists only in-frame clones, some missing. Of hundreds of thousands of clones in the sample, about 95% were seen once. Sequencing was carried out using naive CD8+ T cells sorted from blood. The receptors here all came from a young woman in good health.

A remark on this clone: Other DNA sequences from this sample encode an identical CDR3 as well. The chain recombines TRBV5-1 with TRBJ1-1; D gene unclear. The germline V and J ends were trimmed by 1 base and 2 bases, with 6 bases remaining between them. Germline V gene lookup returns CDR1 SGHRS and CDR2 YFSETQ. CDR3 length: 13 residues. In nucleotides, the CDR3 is TGCGCCAGCAGCTTGCGTGTTAACACTGAAGCTTTCTTT. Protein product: CASSLRVNTEAFF.

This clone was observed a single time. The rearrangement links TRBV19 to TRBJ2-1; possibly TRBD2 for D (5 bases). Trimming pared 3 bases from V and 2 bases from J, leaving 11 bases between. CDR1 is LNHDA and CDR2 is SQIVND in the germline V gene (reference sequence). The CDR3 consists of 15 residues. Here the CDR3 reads CASSMGLAAYNEQFF. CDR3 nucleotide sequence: TGTGCCAGTAGTATGGGCCTAGCAGCCTACAATGAGCAGTTCTTC. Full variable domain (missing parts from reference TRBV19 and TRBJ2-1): DGGITQSPKYLFRKEGQNVTLSCEQNLNHDAMYWYRQDPGQGLRLIYYSQIVNDFQKGDIAEGYSVSREKKESFPLTVTSAQKNPTAFYLCASSMGLAAYNEQFFGPGTRLTVL.

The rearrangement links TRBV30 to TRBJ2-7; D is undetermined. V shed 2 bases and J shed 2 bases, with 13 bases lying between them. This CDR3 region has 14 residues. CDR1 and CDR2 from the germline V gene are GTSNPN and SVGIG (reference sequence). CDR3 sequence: CAWSILDGAYEQYF. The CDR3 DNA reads TGTGCCTGGAGTATCCTGGACGGAGCCTACGAGCAGTACTTC.

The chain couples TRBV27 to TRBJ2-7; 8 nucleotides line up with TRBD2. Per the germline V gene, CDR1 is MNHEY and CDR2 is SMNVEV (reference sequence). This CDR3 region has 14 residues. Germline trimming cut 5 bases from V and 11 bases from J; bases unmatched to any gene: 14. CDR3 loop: CASSPPGRGRREYF. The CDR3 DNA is TGTGCCAGCAGTCCGCCGGGGCGCGGGAGGAGAGAGTACTTC.

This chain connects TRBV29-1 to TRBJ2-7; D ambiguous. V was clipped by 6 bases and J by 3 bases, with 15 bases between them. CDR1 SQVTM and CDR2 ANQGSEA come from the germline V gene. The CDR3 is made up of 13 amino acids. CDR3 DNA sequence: TGCAGCGTGGTATTCGGCCAACTCTACGAGCAGTACTTC. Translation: CSVVFGQLYEQYF.

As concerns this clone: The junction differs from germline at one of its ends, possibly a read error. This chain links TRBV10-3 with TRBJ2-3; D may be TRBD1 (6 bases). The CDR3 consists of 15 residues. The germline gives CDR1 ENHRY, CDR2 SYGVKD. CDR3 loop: CAIREWTEGTDTQYF. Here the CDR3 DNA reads TGTGCCATCAGGGAGTGGACAGAAGGCACAGATACGCAGTATTTT.

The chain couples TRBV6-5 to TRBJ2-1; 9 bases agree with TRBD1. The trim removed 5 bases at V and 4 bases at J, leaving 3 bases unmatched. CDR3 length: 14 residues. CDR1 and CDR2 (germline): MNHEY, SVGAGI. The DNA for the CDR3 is TGTGCCAGCAGTGCCGGGACAGGGTACAATGAGCAGTTCTTC. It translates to CASSAGTGYNEQFF.

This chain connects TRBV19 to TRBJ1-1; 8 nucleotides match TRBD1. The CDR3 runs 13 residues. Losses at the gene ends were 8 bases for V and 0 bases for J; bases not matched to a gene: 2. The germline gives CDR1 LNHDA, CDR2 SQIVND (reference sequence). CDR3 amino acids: CASWDRMNTEAFF. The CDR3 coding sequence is TGTGCCAGTTGGGACAGGATGAACACTGAAGCTTTCTTT. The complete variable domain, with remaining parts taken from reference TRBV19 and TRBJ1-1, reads DGGITQSPKYLFRKEGQNVTLSCEQNLNHDAMYWYRQDPGQGLRLIYYSQIVNDFQKGDIAEGYSVSREKKESFPLTVTSAQKNPTAFYLCASWDRMNTEAFFGQGTRLTVV.

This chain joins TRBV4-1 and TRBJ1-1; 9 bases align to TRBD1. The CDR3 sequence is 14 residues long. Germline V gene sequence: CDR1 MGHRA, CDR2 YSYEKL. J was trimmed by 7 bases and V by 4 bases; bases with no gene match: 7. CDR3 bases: TGCGCCAGCAGCCCCGGAAGGACAGGGGATGAAGCTTTCTTT. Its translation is CASSPGRTGDEAFF.

CDR3 DNA: TGTGCCACCAGTTCTAGCGGGAGTTTAGGCGAGCAGTACTTC. Protein: CATSSSGSLGEQYF. The V call is TRBV15, the J call TRBJ2-7; TRBD2 matches 10 bases. CDR3 length: 14 amino acids. V gave up 6 bases and J gave up 6 bases; unmatched junction bases: 8. Per germline, CDR1 LNHNV and CDR2 YYDKDF (reference sequence).

This CDR3 reads CASSDPNRAPIYSYEQYF. The CDR3 nucleotides read TGCGCCAGCAGTGACCCAAATCGGGCGCCTATTTATTCCTACGAGCAGTACTTC. The J gene is TRBJ2-7, the V gene TRBV10-2; D is unresolved. Between the trimmed V and J ends, which lost 3 bases and 1 base, there was a span of 22 bases. The CDR3 is 18 residues long. In germline, CDR1 is WSHSY, CDR2 SAAADI.